What follows are 9 T cell receptor beta chains derived from one specimen sequenced in a study of T cell repertoires in cytomegalovirus infection. TCRdb re-analysed the reads in MiXCR, keeping a single row per CDR3 protein. The data contain fewer than 550,000 distinct CDR3 sequences, around 10% of them seen just once; the ten biggest clones take up 10% to 13%. The sample was PBMCs. The receptors derive from a human donor in good health (CMV status not recorded). Some clones in this sample may be carry-over from other donors' samples.

The V gene is TRBV20-1, the J gene TRBJ1-5; 7 bases line up with TRBD1. CDR3 length: 13 residues. V lost 3 bases to trimming and J lost 3 bases; unmatched junction nucleotides: 2. Germline CDR1 reads DFQATT; CDR2 reads SNEGSKA (reference sequence). CDR3 region: CSARDRTNQPQHF. CDR3 bases: TGCAGTGCTAGGGACAGGACCAATCAGCCCCAGCATTTT.

The sample holds many counts of this clonotype. This chain links TRBV20-1 with TRBJ2-5; 12 bases fit TRBD2. The germline V gene encodes CDR1 DFQATT and CDR2 SNEGSKA (reference sequence). The CDR3 runs 15 residues. Germline trimming cut 6 bases from V and 5 bases from J; bases unmatched to any gene: 10. As DNA, the CDR3 is TGCAGTGCATGTCTAGCGGGGGGGAGGGATGAGACCCAGTACTTC. Protein sequence: CSACLAGGRDETQYF.

V and J are TRBV12-5 and TRBJ2-7; TRBD1 aligns across 8 bases. V dropped 7 bases and J dropped 0; count of bases not matched to a gene: 8. The CDR3 consists of 15 residues. Germline CDR1 LGHNT, CDR2 FRNRAP. The CDR3 spells CASVLQGGHSYEQYF. CDR3 DNA sequence: TGTGCTAGTGTATTACAGGGGGGCCACTCCTACGAGCAGTACTTC.

This clonotype was seen a few times. The chain uses TRBV2 and TRBJ1-3, with D uncertain. The CDR3 runs to 14 residues. Germline V CDR1 and CDR2: SNHLY, FYNNEI. V lost 4 bases, J lost 0 bases, and 7 bases lay in between. For the CDR3, the DNA is TGTGCCAGCAGTGTCGTCCGCTCTGGAAACACCATATATTTT. Protein sequence: CASSVVRSGNTIYF.

This clonotype was detected many times. The chain has TRBV10-3 and TRBJ2-7, with D unclear. The CDR3 is 14 amino acids. Trimming took off 2 bases at V and 3 bases at J, with 11 bases between the two ends. The germline V gene encodes CDR1 ENHRY and CDR2 SYGVKD. Here the CDR3 reads CAISESRFNYEQYF. In DNA form, the CDR3 reads TGTGCCATCAGTGAGAGCAGGTTTAACTACGAGCAGTACTTC.

In regard to this clonotype: This may be a read error, as it is one base from a much larger clone. The chain employs TRBV20-1 and TRBJ1-5; D gene uncertain. Per the germline V gene, CDR1 is DFQATT and CDR2 is SNEGSKA (reference sequence). The CDR3 consists of 14 residues. The chain's CDR3 is CSASSGQFNQHQHF. For the CDR3, the DNA is TGCAGTGCTAGCAGTGGCCAGTTCAATCAGCACCAGCATTTT.

At least ten counts were recorded for this clonotype. This rearrangement joins TRBV12-3 or TRBV12-4 to TRBJ2-1; tentatively, D is TRBD2 (5 bases). The CDR3 length is 13 residues. Trimming stripped 3 bases from V and 15 bases from J, with 18 bases between. The CDR3 DNA reads TGTGCCAGCAGTTTTAATATTGCGGGTACTCGGTTCTTC. Amino acid sequence: CASSFNIAGTRFF.

The chain joins TRBV3-1 to TRBJ2-2; TRBD2 is a possible D gene (6 bases). The germline V gene has CDR1 LGHDT and CDR2 YNNKEL (reference sequence). With 1 base removed from V and 8 bases from J, the gap between germline ends came to 11 bases. The CDR3 has 14 residues. CDR3 bases: TGTGCCAGCAGCCAAGTCAGAGGGACTGGGGAGCTGTTTTTT. It yields the protein CASSQVRGTGELFF.

Concerning this clonotype: One end of the junction varies from germline; a read error may be responsible. This chain uses TRBV14 with TRBJ1-6; the D is unclear. The CDR3 is 13 residues long. Germline V CDR1 and CDR2: SGHDN, FVKESK. As DNA, the CDR3 is TGTGCCAGCGCAATTTACGATGGATCACCCCTCCGCTTT. It codes for CASAIYDGSPLRF.